These 15 T cell receptor beta chains were sequenced from one sample in a study of identical twins. From the 5' RACE reads, TCRdb called clonotypes with MiXCR, one entry per CDR3 protein. The sample yields about 260,000 distinct CDR3 sequences, approximately 7% seen once. These data also featured in a second study, about yellow fever vaccine responses in identical twins.

Sequencing was performed on memory (CD45RO+) T cells sorted from blood. These receptors originate from a woman younger than 35 in good health.

The table lists this clonotype with a few counts. This chain connects TRBV3-1 to TRBJ2-1; no clear D gene. V was trimmed by 3 bases and J by 0 bases, leaving 9 bases between them. Germline CDR1 is LGHDT and CDR2 is YNNKEL (reference sequence). The CDR3 is 15 residues long. The CDR3 sequence is CASSQQIFSYNEQFF. CDR3 sequence (DNA): TGTGCCAGCAGCCAGCAGATCTTCTCCTACAATGAGCAGTTCTTC.

This clonotype was found many times. This sequence joins TRBV27 and TRBJ2-3; D possibly corresponds to TRBD1 (5 bases). The ends were cut back, 8 bases at V and 1 base at J, with 16 bases in the middle. CDR3 length: 15 residues. CDR1 and CDR2 (germline): MNHEY, SMNVEV (reference sequence). CDR3 nucleotides: TGTGCCAGCCGACGAGGTGGGGCCGGCACAGATACGCAGTATTTT. It is translated as CASRRGGAGTDTQYF.

This clonotype was counted between two and nine times. The V and J genes are TRBV5-1 and TRBJ2-7, with D maybe TRBD1 (6 bases). The CDR3 is 14 amino acids. The V end lost 0 bases, the J end lost 3 bases, and 10 bases lay between the germline ends. Germline loops: CDR1 SGHRS, CDR2 YFSETQ. The CDR3 protein is CASSLVVGGYEQYF. CDR3 bases: TGCGCCAGCAGCTTGGTTGTAGGGGGCTACGAGCAGTACTTC. Based on the CDR3 plus reference TRBV5-1 and TRBJ2-7, the full variable domain is KAGVTQTPRYLIKTRGQQVTLSCSPISGHRSVSWYQQTPGQGLQFLFEYFSETQRNKGNFPGRFSGRQFSNSRSEMNVSTLELGDSALYLCASSLVVGGYEQYFGPGTRLTVT.

The CDR3 loop reads CASSLLDRAHNEQFF. The CDR3 DNA reads as TGTGCCAGCAGTTTGCTGGACAGGGCTCACAATGAGCAGTTCTTC. V is TRBV27 and J is TRBJ2-1, with TRBD1 matching over 8 bases. The CDR3 is made up of 15 amino acids. V was clipped by 3 bases and J by 5 bases; unmatched bases: 6. Germline values: CDR1 MNHEY, CDR2 SMNVEV (reference sequence).

The chain links TRBV10-3 to TRBJ2-5, with a possible D match to TRBD1 (6 bases). V was shortened by 4 bases and J by 4 bases, with 10 bases between the two germline ends. This CDR3 contains 13 residues. Germline V gene data show CDR1 as ENHRY and CDR2 as SYGVKD. The CDR3 spells CAISGNRAETQYF. DNA of the CDR3: TGTGCCATCAGTGGGAACAGGGCAGAGACCCAGTACTTC.

This clonotype was observed a few times. V is TRBV9 and J is TRBJ1-1, with TRBD1 identical over 8 bases. CDR3 length: 14 amino acids. V was pared by 3 bases and J by 8 bases, with 9 bases of the junction left unmatched. The germline V gene encodes CDR1 SGDLS and CDR2 YYNGEE. CDR3: CASSETGTGGEAFF. CDR3 DNA: TGTGCCAGCAGCGAGACCGGGACAGGAGGAGAAGCTTTCTTT.

This clonotype has just a few counts. This chain joins TRBV7-7 and TRBJ2-1; D may be TRBD1 (5 bases). This CDR3 contains 14 residues. With 5 bases removed from V and 10 bases from J, the gap between germline ends came to 18 bases. Per germline, CDR1 SSHAT and CDR2 FNYEAQ (reference sequence). CDR3 coding DNA: TGTGCCAGCAGCCCTCGAGTAGGGGCAGGGGAGCAGTTCTTC. Encoded protein: CASSPRVGAGEQFF. The full variable domain, with the rest looked up from reference TRBV7-7 and TRBJ2-1, is GAGVSQSPRYKVTKRGQDVTLRCDPISSHATLYWYQQALGQGPEFLTYFNYEAQPDKSGLPSDRFSAERPEGSISTLTIQRTEQRDSAMYRCASSPRVGAGEQFFGPGTRLTVL.

This clonotype was found a few times. The rearrangement uses TRBV9 and TRBJ2-1, with TRBD2 matching 12 bases. V lost 5 bases and J lost 7; bases outside the gene matches: 10. The CDR3 runs 16 residues. The germline gives CDR1 SGDLS, CDR2 YYNGEE. The CDR3 loop reads CASSTTGLAGPNEQFF. The CDR3 region has the DNA TGTGCCAGCAGTACAACGGGACTAGCGGGTCCAAATGAGCAGTTCTTC.

This chain links TRBV20-1 with TRBJ2-2; D remains unclear. CDR3 size: 14 residues. Deletions cut 0 bases from V and 6 bases from J, with 11 bases between. The V gene's germline CDR1 is DFQATT and CDR2 SNEGSKA (reference sequence). DNA of the CDR3: TGCAGTGCTAGAGAGAGTGGGCGGCCCGGGGAGCTGTTTTTT. Its translation: CSARESGRPGELFF.

This clonotype was recorded at least ten times. The chain is built from TRBV20-1 and TRBJ1-4, with D perhaps TRBD1 (5 bases). The CDR3 extends over 14 amino acids. Trimming left V 1 base short and J 4 bases short, with 10 bases between. Germline assignment: CDR1 DFQATT and CDR2 SNEGSKA (reference sequence). The CDR3 here is CSARVRDVNEKLFF. The DNA for the CDR3 is TGCAGTGCTAGAGTTCGGGACGTTAATGAAAAACTGTTTTTT.

This clonotype has more than one count but fewer than ten. The chain is built from TRBV7-2 and TRBJ2-1, with D hard to call. CDR1 SGHTA and CDR2 FQGNSA come from the germline V gene. Trimming left V 1 base short and J 6 bases short, with 10 bases between. The CDR3 length is 14 residues. The CDR3 sequence is CASSLGLRSNEQFF. The CDR3 DNA reads TGTGCCAGCAGCTTAGGGCTAAGGTCCAATGAGCAGTTCTTC.

This clonotype was counted a few times. The chain has TRBV6-2 or TRBV6-3 and TRBJ2-1; 11 bases fit TRBD2. The trim removed 4 bases at V and 6 bases at J, leaving 11 bases unmatched. The germline V gene encodes CDR1 MNHEY and CDR2 SVGEGT. This CDR3 spans 17 amino acids. CDR3 nucleotide sequence: TGTGCCAGCAGTTGGACTAGCGGGCGTCAGCTAAGCAATGAGCAGTTCTTC. It specifies CASSWTSGRQLSNEQFF.

The gene calls are TRBV3-1 and TRBJ1-2; weak D call: TRBD1 (5 bases). Trimming removed 4 bases at V and 7 bases at J, with 13 bases between. The length of the CDR3 is 13 residues. CDR1 LGHDT and CDR2 YNNKEL come from the germline V gene (reference sequence). Here the CDR3 DNA reads TGTGCCAGCAGCCCGGGTGGGACTTTTGGCTACACCTTC. Translating gives CASSPGGTFGYTF.

The V call is TRBV9, the J call TRBJ2-2; D might be TRBD2 (7 bases). Trimming removed 0 bases at V and 6 bases at J, with 15 bases between. The CDR3 sequence is 16 residues long. CDR1 is SGDLS, CDR2 YYNGEE, per germline. CDR3 sequence (DNA): TGTGCCAGCAGCGTAGTAGGGGGAGGGACCTCCGGGGAGCTGTTTTTT. Translating it yields CASSVVGGGTSGELFF.

The genes are TRBV27 and TRBJ1-2, with 8 bases lining up with TRBD1. CDR1 is MNHEY and CDR2 is SMNVEV in the germline V gene (reference sequence). After removal of 2 bases from V and 4 bases from J, the junction contained 3 bases not matched to a gene. The CDR3 totals 14 residues. The chain's CDR3 is CASSLTGGSYGYTF. The CDR3 DNA reads TGTGCCAGCAGTTTAACAGGGGGTAGCTATGGCTACACCTTC.